This T cell receptor beta chain was identified during a study of monozygotic twins with inflammatory bowel disease. The CDR3 extends over 16 amino acids. Germline lookup yields CDR1 MGHRA and CDR2 YSYEKL. TCRdb reworked the 5' RACE reads into one entry per CDR3 protein, no DNA. In total, the table holds 110,000 to 150,000 distinct CDR3 sequences. The sample consisted of blood. The source of this sequence is a human donor with ulcerative colitis or Crohn's disease, or a healthy co-twin of an affected twin (not recorded which). V is TRBV4-1 and J is TRBJ1-4; TCRdb's assignment of TRBD1 cannot be checked, as there is no DNA. CDR3 sequence reads: CASSQVQGRHGEKLFF.